This T cell receptor beta chain was sequenced for a study of shared T cell receptors in the human thymus. The germline V gene has CDR1 SGHAT and CDR2 FQNNGV. This CDR3 spans 13 amino acids. The V gene lost 5 bases and the J gene lost 3 bases, with 11 bases spanning the gap. Produced via immunoSEQ multiplex PCR; TCRdb's table is partial and in-frame only. Here the sample spans approximately 730,000 clones, around 85% being singletons. The same sample was also used in a study of human thymus T cells. That paper adds: Corrective heart surgery yielded the resections from which the thymus tissue came. Seemingly biased V and J gene usage marked thymic and blood repertoires. There were highly overlapping thymic repertoires among unrelated individuals, as related research reported.

Material for sequencing was thymocytes. The source is a girl less than two years old with a congenital heart defect. The genes are TRBV11-2 and TRBJ2-7, with D perhaps matching TRBD1 (6 bases). The CDR3 region has the DNA TGTGCCAGCAGCCAGCCGGGACACTACGAGCAGTACTTC. Encoded protein: CASSQPGHYEQYF.